These 2 T cell receptor beta chains were all obtained from the same sample, sequenced in a study of cytomegalovirus exposure and HLA in healthy donors. The repertoire was sequenced with immunoSEQ multiplex PCR; TCRdb's copy has only in-frame clones and lacks some. This sample carries under 75,000 clones, around 95% of them seen once, and the ten largest clones take about 6.4%. Sequences were obtained from PBMCs. These receptors were obtained from a woman in her late teens or twenties in good health and CMV-seropositive.

The chain carries TRBV6-5 and TRBJ2-7, with 10 positions matching TRBD1. The ends lost 4 bases at V and 7 bases at J; junction bases unmatched: 7. Germline assignment: CDR1 MNHEY and CDR2 SVGAGI. The CDR3 runs 14 residues. The CDR3 is CASSWDRGLGEQYF. The DNA for the CDR3 is TGTGCCAGCAGTTGGGACAGGGGATTAGGGGAGCAGTACTTC.

This sequence joins TRBV19 and TRBJ2-7; D possibly corresponds to TRBD1 (5 bases). V lost 3 bases and J lost 3, with 12 bases in between. This CDR3 spans 14 amino acids. Germline CDR1 is LNHDA and CDR2 is SQIVND (reference sequence). The CDR3 nucleotides read TGTGCCAGTAGTATGGCAGGGAATTTCTACGAGCAGTACTTC. Protein sequence: CASSMAGNFYEQYF.